A selection of T cell receptor beta chains follows, all from one sample in a study of T cells in localized non-small cell lung cancer. The repertoire was sequenced with immunoSEQ multiplex PCR; TCRdb's copy has only in-frame clones and lacks some. Seen here are about 40,000 clones, under 90% observed once, and the top ten hold under 8%. Here the sequenced sample was peripheral blood mononuclear cells, taken before any cancer treatment. Source of these receptors: a male donor aged 60 or older with stage II lung adenocarcinoma. CDR3s include the opening cysteine and the closing phenylalanine or tryptophan. D genes are given only for firm matches. Some rows mark clone size as missing; the rest say once, few, many or name a class of expanded clone.

>TRBJ1-5|TRBV6-5|-|-
CASSWGSSNQPQHF
TGTGCCAGCAGTTGGGGGTCAAGCAATCAGCCCCAGCATTTT
>TRBJ2-5|TRBV6-4|TRBD2|-
CASSETSGSGETQYF
TGTGCCAGCAGTGAAACTAGCGGGAGTGGAGAGACCCAGTACTTC
>TRBJ2-7|TRBV6-1|TRBD2|few
CASTPGGVGVLSQYF
TGTGCCAGCACCCCTGGGGGGGTTGGGGTCCTCTCGCAGTACTTC
>TRBJ1-3|TRBV18|-|-
CASSPFQAASGNTIYF
TGTGCCAGCTCACCATTCCAGGCAGCCTCTGGAAACACCATATATTTT
>TRBJ1-4|TRBV19|TRBD1|-
CASSIEGTGLATNEKLFF
TGTGCCAGTAGTATAGAAGGGACAGGACTAGCAACTAATGAAAAACTGTTTTTT
>TRBJ2-3|TRBV11-3|-|-
CASSLGSLSTDTQYF
TGTGCCAGCAGCTTAGGGTCCCTAAGCACAGATACGCAGTATTTT
>TRBJ2-2|TRBV7-9|-|-
CASSSELVAGELFF
TGTGCCAGCAGCTCAGAGCTGGTAGCCGGGGAGCTGTTTTTT
>TRBJ2-6|TRBV7-2|-|-
CASSLDRSSGANVLTF
TGTGCCAGCAGCTTAGACAGAAGCTCTGGGGCCAACGTCCTGACTTTC
>TRBJ2-7|TRBV28|-|once
CASTSSNSEAEQYF
TGTGCCAGCACCTCATCGAACTCAGAAGCCGAGCAGTACTTC
>TRBJ2-2|TRBV18|-|-
CASSSTGTVNTGELFF
TGTGCCAGCTCCTCAACCGGGACCGTGAACACCGGGGAGCTGTTTTTT
>TRBJ2-2|TRBV29-1|-|-
CSVEGQNTGELFF
TGCAGCGTTGAGGGACAAAACACCGGGGAGCTGTTTTTT
>TRBJ1-4|TRBV5-4|TRBD1|-
CASSSDRVEKLFF
TGTGCCAGCAGCTCCGACAGGGTTGAAAAACTGTTTTTT
>TRBJ1-6|TRBV19|-|once
CASSISQSNSPLHF
TGTGCCAGTAGTATCAGCCAGTCTAATTCACCCCTCCACTTT
>TRBJ2-5|TRBV27|-|-
CASSTTVSQETQYF
TGTGCCAGCAGTACGACAGTTTCCCAAGAGACCCAGTACTTC
>TRBJ1-1|TRBV29-1|-|-
CSPRGGLGSGTEAFF
TGCAGCCCCCGAGGGGGATTGGGCAGTGGCACTGAAGCTTTCTTT
>TRBJ2-1|TRBV5-1|TRBD1|-
CASSLGGQSYNEQFF
TGCGCCAGCAGCTTGGGGGGACAGTCCTACAATGAGCAGTTCTTC
>TRBJ1-1|TRBV28|-|-
CASSLGRWNTEAFF
TGTGCCAGCAGTCTGGGACGGTGGAACACTGAAGCTTTCTTT
>TRBJ2-1|TRBV25-1|-|-
CASSESGPLRQFF
TGTGCCAGCAGTGAATCAGGCCCCCTCAGGCAGTTCTTC
>TRBJ2-7|TRBV7-8|-|-
CASSLGASRGNEQYF
TGTGCCAGCAGCTTAGGGGCGAGCCGAGGAAACGAGCAGTACTTC
>TRBJ2-7|TRBV5-1|TRBD2|-
CASSSPRGTSGSYEQYF
TGCGCCAGCAGCTCCCCCCGGGGGACTAGCGGGAGTTACGAGCAGTACTTC
>TRBJ2-7|TRBV5-1|TRBD2|-
CASSPSRTSRSPREQYF
TGCGCCAGCAGCCCTTCCCGGACTAGCCGATCTCCACGCGAGCAGTACTTC
>TRBJ1-5|TRBV28|TRBD1|once
CASSTGQGARSNQPQHF
TGTGCCAGCAGCACGGGACAGGGGGCGCGGAGCAATCAGCCCCAGCATTTT
>TRBJ2-2|TRBV28|TRBD1|-
CASSLGQGNTGELFF
TGTGCCAGCAGTTTAGGACAGGGCAACACCGGGGAGCTGTTTTTT
>TRBJ2-1|TRBV5-5|-|-
CASSWDQTNEQFF
TGTGCCAGCAGCTGGGACCAGACCAATGAGCAGTTCTTC
>TRBJ2-7|TRBV5-1|-|-
CASSPPAGEQYF
TGCGCCAGCAGTCCCCCAGCAGGGGAGCAGTACTTC
>TRBJ2-1|TRBV6-5|TRBD2|-
CASRPTAGVGNEQFF
TGTGCCAGCAGACCAACAGCGGGAGTGGGTAATGAGCAGTTCTTC
>TRBJ2-2|TRBV19|-|-
CASKEQGRVTGELFF
TGTGCCAGTAAGGAACAGGGTCGGGTCACCGGGGAGCTGTTTTTT
>TRBJ2-7|TRBV5-4|-|-
CASSPGIEGYEQYF
TGTGCCAGCAGCCCTGGAATAGAGGGCTACGAGCAGTACTTC
>TRBJ2-4|TRBV7-2|TRBD1|-
CASSLGWVGQGYIQYF
TGTGCCAGCAGCTTAGGTTGGGTTGGACAGGGTTACATTCAGTACTTC
>TRBJ1-4|TRBV28|-|-
CASRPDRSNEKLFF
TGTGCCAGCAGACCGGACAGATCTAATGAAAAACTGTTTTTT
>TRBJ2-7|TRBV7-9|-|-
CASSPFGLEQYF
TGTGCCAGCAGCCCATTTGGTCTAGAGCAGTACTTC
>TRBJ2-7|TRBV7-9|-|-
CASSSSGYEQYF
TGTGCCAGCAGTTCCTCGGGGTACGAGCAGTACTTC
>TRBJ1-1|TRBV12-5|-|few
CASGLRKAFF
TGTGCTAGTGGTTTGAGGAAAGCTTTCTTT
>TRBJ2-1|TRBV5-6|-|-
CASMEGLPYNEQFF
TGTGCCAGCATGGAGGGGCTGCCCTACAATGAGCAGTTCTTC
>TRBJ1-3|TRBV7-2|-|-
CASSLSGNTIYF
TGTGCCAGCAGCCTGTCTGGAAACACCATATATTTT
>TRBJ2-6|TRBV7-2|-|once
CASFKRSGANVLTF
TGTGCCAGCTTCAAACGCTCTGGGGCCAACGTCCTGACTTTC
>TRBJ2-7|TRBV7-2|-|-
CASSTRDSYEQYF
TGTGCCAGCAGCACGCGGGATTCCTACGAGCAGTACTTC
>TRBJ2-6|TRBV29-1|-|-
CSVGVAGANVLTF
TGCAGCGTTGGAGTTGCTGGGGCCAACGTCCTGACTTTC
>TRBJ2-2|TRBV5-1|TRBD1|-
CASRRTGSGELFF
TGCGCCAGCAGAAGGACAGGGTCCGGGGAGCTGTTTTTT
>TRBJ2-7|TRBV19|-|-
CASSTTSLGEQYF
TGTGCCAGTAGTACGACCTCGTTGGGGGAGCAGTACTTC
>TRBJ2-1|TRBV7-2|-|-
CASSLGISYEQFF
TGTGCCAGCAGCTTAGGGATTTCGTATGAGCAGTTCTTC
>TRBJ2-5|TRBV6-5|-|-
CASSPEGSESETQYF
TGTGCCAGCAGTCCTGAGGGGTCCGAGTCAGAGACCCAGTACTTC